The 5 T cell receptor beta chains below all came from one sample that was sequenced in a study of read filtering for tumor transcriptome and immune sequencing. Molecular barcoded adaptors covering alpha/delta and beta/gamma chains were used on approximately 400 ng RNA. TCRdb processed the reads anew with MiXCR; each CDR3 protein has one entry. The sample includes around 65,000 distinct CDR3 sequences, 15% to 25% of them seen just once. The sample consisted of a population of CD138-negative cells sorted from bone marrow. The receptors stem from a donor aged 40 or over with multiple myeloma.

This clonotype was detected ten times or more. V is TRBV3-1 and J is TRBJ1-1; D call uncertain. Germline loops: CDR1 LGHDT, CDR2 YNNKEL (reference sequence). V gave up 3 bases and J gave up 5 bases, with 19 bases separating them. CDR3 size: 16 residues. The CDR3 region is CASSHGISVLGTEAFF. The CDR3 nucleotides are TGTGCCAGCAGCCACGGTATCTCGGTCCTGGGGACTGAAGCTTTCTTT.

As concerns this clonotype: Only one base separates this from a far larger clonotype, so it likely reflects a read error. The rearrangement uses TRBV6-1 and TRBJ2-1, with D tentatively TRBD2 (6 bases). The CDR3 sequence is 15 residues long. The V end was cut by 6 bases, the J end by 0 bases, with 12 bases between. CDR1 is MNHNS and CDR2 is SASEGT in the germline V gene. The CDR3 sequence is CASRGIGSSYNEQFF. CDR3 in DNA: TGTGCCAGCAGGGGTATCGGGAGCTCCTACAATGAGCAGTTCTTC.

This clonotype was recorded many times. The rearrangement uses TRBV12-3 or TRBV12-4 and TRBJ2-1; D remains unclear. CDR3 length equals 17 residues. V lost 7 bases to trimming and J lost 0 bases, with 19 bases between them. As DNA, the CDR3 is TGTGCCAGCACCGTCAATTATAGAATAAGCTCCTACAATGAGCAGTTCTTC. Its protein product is CASTVNYRISSYNEQFF.

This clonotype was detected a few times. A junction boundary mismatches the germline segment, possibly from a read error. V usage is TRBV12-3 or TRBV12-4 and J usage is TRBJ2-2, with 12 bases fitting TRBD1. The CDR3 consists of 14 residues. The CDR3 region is CAGRGTGGIGELFF. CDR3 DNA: TGTGCCGGCAGGGGGACAGGGGGCATCGGGGAGCTGTTTTTT.

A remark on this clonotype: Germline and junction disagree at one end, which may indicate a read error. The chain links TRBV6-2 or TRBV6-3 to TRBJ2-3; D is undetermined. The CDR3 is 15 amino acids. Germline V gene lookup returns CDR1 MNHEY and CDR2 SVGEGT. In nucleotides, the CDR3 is TGTGCCGGCAGCCTCGCCGGGCTTGGGGCAGATACGCAGTATTTT. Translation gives CAGSLAGLGADTQYF.